This T cell receptor (beta chain) comes out of a study of T-cell memory formation after mild COVID-19. Study at large: Clusters of TCRs were largely donor specific.

TCRdb redid the calling of the 5' RACE reads with MiXCR, one entry per CDR3 protein. Altogether 280,000 or so distinct CDR3 sequences are present, around 8% being singletons, with the ten largest covering under 25%. Germline lookup yields CDR1 MNHEY and CDR2 SVGAGI. V was trimmed by 8 bases and J by 2 bases, leaving 7 bases between them. This CDR3 region has 11 residues. Sequenced material: PBMCs or a T cell subset sorted from them (not recorded which). This clonotype was sampled from a man aged 18-30 years who had mild COVID-19 (a few samples of this study predate the infection). Cell type and time point are not known. The J gene is TRBJ2-7, the V gene TRBV6-5, with a possible D match to TRBD1 (6 bases). CDR3 region: CASGDTYEQYF. CDR3 in DNA: TGTGCCAGCGGGGACACCTACGAGCAGTACTTC.